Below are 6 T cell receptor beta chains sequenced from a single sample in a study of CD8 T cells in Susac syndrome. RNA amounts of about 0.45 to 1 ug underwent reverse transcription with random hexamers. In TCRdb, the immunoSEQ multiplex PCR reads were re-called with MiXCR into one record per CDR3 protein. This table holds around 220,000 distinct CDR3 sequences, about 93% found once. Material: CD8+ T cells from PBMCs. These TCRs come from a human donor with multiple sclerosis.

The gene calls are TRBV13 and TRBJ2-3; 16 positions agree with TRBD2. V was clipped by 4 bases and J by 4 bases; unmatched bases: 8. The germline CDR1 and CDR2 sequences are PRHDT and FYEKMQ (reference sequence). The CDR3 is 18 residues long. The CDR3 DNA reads TGTGCCAGCAGCTATGGGACTAGCGGGGGGGTCGTTTCAGATACGCAGTATTTT. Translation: CASSYGTSGGVVSDTQYF.

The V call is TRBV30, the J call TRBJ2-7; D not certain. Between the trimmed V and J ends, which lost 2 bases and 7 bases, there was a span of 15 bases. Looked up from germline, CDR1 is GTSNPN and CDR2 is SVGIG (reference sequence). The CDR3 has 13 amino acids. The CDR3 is CAWSTGQSAEQYF. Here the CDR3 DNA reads TGTGCCTGGAGTACGGGCCAGAGTGCGGAGCAGTACTTC.

The CDR3 spells CAWSVGGLGSQPQHF. The CDR3 region has the DNA TGTGCCTGGAGTGTAGGAGGACTAGGGTCTCAGCCCCAGCATTTT. The chain couples TRBV30 to TRBJ1-5; D is unresolved. The germline CDR1 and CDR2 sequences are GTSNPN and SVGIG (reference sequence). V was cut by 0 bases and J by 6 bases, with 15 bases left in between. There are 15 residues in the CDR3.

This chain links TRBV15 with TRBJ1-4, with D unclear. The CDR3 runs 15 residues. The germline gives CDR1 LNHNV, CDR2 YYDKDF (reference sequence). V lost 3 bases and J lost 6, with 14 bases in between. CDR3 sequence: CATSRQLRRDEKLFF. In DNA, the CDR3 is TGTGCCACCAGCAGGCAATTAAGACGGGATGAAAAACTGTTTTTT.

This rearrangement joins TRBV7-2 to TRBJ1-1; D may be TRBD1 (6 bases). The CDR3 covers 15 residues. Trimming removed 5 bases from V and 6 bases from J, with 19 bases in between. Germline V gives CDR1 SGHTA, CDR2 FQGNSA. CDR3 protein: CASSPMEAGAAEAFF. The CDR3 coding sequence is TGTGCCAGCAGCCCGATGGAGGCAGGGGCGGCTGAAGCTTTCTTT.

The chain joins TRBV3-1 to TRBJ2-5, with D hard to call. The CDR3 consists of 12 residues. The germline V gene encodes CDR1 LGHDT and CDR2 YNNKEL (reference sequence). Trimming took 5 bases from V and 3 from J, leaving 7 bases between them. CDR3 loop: CASSGSEETQYF. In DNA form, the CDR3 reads TGTGCCAGCAGCGGCTCAGAAGAGACCCAGTACTTC.